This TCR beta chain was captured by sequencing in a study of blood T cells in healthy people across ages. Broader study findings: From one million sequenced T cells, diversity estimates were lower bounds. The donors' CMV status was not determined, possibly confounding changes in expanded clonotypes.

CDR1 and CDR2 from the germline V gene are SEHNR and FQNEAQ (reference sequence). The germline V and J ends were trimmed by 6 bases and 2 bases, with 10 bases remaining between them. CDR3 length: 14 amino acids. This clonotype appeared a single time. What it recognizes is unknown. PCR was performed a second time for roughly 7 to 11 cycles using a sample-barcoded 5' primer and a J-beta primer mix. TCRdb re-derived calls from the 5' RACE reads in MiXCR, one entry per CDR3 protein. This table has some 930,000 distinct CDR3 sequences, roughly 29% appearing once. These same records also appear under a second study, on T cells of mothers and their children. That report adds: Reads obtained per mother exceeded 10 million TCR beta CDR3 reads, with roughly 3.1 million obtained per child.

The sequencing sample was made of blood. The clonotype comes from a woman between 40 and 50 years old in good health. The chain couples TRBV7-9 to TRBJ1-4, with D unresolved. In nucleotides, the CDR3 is TGTGCCAGCAGTGCCCGCCGGACTAATGAAAAACTGTTTTTT. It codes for CASSARRTNEKLFF. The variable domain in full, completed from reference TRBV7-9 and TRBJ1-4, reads DTGVSQNPRHKITKRGQNVTFRCDPISEHNRLYWYRQTLGQGPEFLTYFQNEAQLEKSRLLSDRFSAERPKGSFSTLEIQRTEQGDSAMYLCASSARRTNEKLFFGSGTQLSVL.